These T cell receptor beta chains were read from a single sample in a study of shared clonotypes between healthy human individuals. Repertoires were generated with immunoSEQ multiplex PCR, while TCRdb's copy carries only in-frame clones and drops some. The sample carries millions of clones, approximately 94% recorded once. Sequences were obtained from naive CD8+ T cells sorted from blood. These receptors originate from a man aged 18 to 29 in good health. The CDR3 runs from the conserved cysteine through the conserved F or W. Each record gives: V gene, J gene, D gene, clone size, CDR3 DNA, CDR3 protein. The D gene is left open where the match is weak. Rows give clone size only sometimes, using once, few, many, or a class for an expanded clone.

V gene: TRBV25-1
J gene: TRBJ1-5
D gene: NA
clone size: NA
CDR3 DNA: TGTGCCAGCGGGGTAGGGGGTCAGCCCCAGCATTTT
CDR3 protein: CASGVGGQPQHF

V gene: TRBV5-1
J gene: TRBJ2-3
D gene: TRBD1
clone size: once
CDR3 DNA: TGCGCCAGCAGCTTCAGGGGGCGGTACACAGATACGCAGTATTTT
CDR3 protein: CASSFRGRYTDTQYF

V gene: TRBV4-3
J gene: TRBJ1-2
D gene: NA
clone size: NA
CDR3 DNA: TGCGCCAGCGGGCAAACTGGCATTCCTGGGGCAGGGTTTTATGGCTACACCTTC
CDR3 protein: CASGQTGIPGAGFYGYTF

V gene: TRBV4-1
J gene: TRBJ2-3
D gene: TRBD1
clone size: NA
CDR3 DNA: TGCGCCAGCAGCCAAGGGAAATACAGGGGATACACAGATACGCAGTATTTT
CDR3 protein: CASSQGKYRGYTDTQYF

V gene: TRBV7-9
J gene: TRBJ2-1
D gene: TRBD1
clone size: NA
CDR3 DNA: TGTGCCAGCAGCTTACCCCAGGGGGCGGGTCACCCCAATGAGCAGTTCTTC
CDR3 protein: CASSLPQGAGHPNEQFF

V gene: TRBV7-8
J gene: TRBJ2-2
D gene: NA
clone size: few
CDR3 DNA: TGTGCCAGCAGCCCACCTTCCGGGGAGCTGTTTTTT
CDR3 protein: CASSPPSGELFF

V gene: TRBV4-1
J gene: TRBJ1-5
D gene: TRBD1
clone size: NA
CDR3 DNA: TGCGCCAGCAGCCCGGAACTCTCGACAGGGGATCAGCCCCAGCATTTT
CDR3 protein: CASSPELSTGDQPQHF

V gene: TRBV29-1
J gene: TRBJ2-7
D gene: TRBD1
clone size: NA
CDR3 DNA: TGCAGCGTCTTTCCTACAGGGGGCTACGAGCAGTACTTC
CDR3 protein: CSVFPTGGYEQYF

V gene: TRBV19
J gene: TRBJ1-1
D gene: NA
clone size: NA
CDR3 DNA: TGTGCCAGTAGTATGTGGCAGAGAGAAGCTTTCTTT
CDR3 protein: CASSMWQREAFF

V gene: TRBV5-6
J gene: TRBJ2-7
D gene: NA
clone size: NA
CDR3 DNA: TGTGCCAGCAGTCCCGGGACTGGCGCCTTTGAGCAGTACTTC
CDR3 protein: CASSPGTGAFEQYF

V gene: TRBV5-6
J gene: TRBJ2-7
D gene: TRBD1
clone size: NA
CDR3 DNA: TGTGCCAGCACTCCCGGGACAGGGCAACACGAGCAGTACTTC
CDR3 protein: CASTPGTGQHEQYF

V gene: TRBV13
J gene: TRBJ2-3
D gene: NA
clone size: NA
CDR3 DNA: TGTGCCAGCAGCTTAGGCGGCACAGATACGCAGTATTTT
CDR3 protein: CASSLGGTDTQYF

V gene: TRBV2
J gene: TRBJ2-5
D gene: NA
clone size: NA
CDR3 DNA: TGTGCCAGCAGTGATATGGTTGACGAGACCCAGTACTTC
CDR3 protein: CASSDMVDETQYF

V gene: TRBV30
J gene: TRBJ2-2
D gene: TRBD2
clone size: NA
CDR3 DNA: TGTGCCTGGACTGCGGGAGCCGTCACCGGGGAGCTGTTTTTT
CDR3 protein: CAWTAGAVTGELFF

V gene: TRBV10-1
J gene: TRBJ2-1
D gene: NA
clone size: NA
CDR3 DNA: TGCGCCAGCAGTCCAAGGGGACAAATCTACAATGAGCAGTTCTTC
CDR3 protein: CASSPRGQIYNEQFF

V gene: TRBV25-1
J gene: TRBJ2-5
D gene: NA
clone size: NA
CDR3 DNA: TGTGCCAGCAGTGATAGCTCCTCCCAAGAGACCCAGTACTTC
CDR3 protein: CASSDSSSQETQYF

V gene: TRBV9
J gene: TRBJ2-7
D gene: NA
clone size: NA
CDR3 DNA: TGTGCCAGCAGCGCAGGGACCCTCGACGAGCAGTACTTC
CDR3 protein: CASSAGTLDEQYF

V gene: TRBV5-4
J gene: TRBJ1-2
D gene: NA
clone size: NA
CDR3 DNA: TGTGCCTACAATGAGGCAGACTATGGCTACACCTTC
CDR3 protein: CAYNEADYGYTF

V gene: TRBV4-3
J gene: TRBJ2-1
D gene: NA
clone size: NA
CDR3 DNA: TGCGCCAGCAGCCCGGACCCCGCCGACTACAATGAGCAGTTCTTC
CDR3 protein: CASSPDPADYNEQFF

V gene: TRBV7-9
J gene: TRBJ2-1
D gene: NA
clone size: NA
CDR3 DNA: TGTGCCAGCAGCTTAGTTGGGGGGTACTACAATGAGCAGTTCTTC
CDR3 protein: CASSLVGGYYNEQFF

V gene: TRBV27
J gene: TRBJ2-7
D gene: NA
clone size: NA
CDR3 DNA: TGTGCCAGCAGTTTTAAGGGTCCCTACGAGCAGTACTTC
CDR3 protein: CASSFKGPYEQYF

V gene: TRBV11-3
J gene: TRBJ1-1
D gene: NA
clone size: NA
CDR3 DNA: TGTGCCAGCAGCTTTGGGCCCCTCACTGAAGCTTTCTTT
CDR3 protein: CASSFGPLTEAFF

V gene: TRBV6-1
J gene: TRBJ1-1
D gene: NA
clone size: NA
CDR3 DNA: TGTGCCAGCAGTGAATCGGGATATACTGAAGCTTTCTTT
CDR3 protein: CASSESGYTEAFF

V gene: TRBV2
J gene: TRBJ2-3
D gene: TRBD1
clone size: once
CDR3 DNA: TGTGCCAGCAGTGCCGGGACAGTAAGCACAGATACGCAGTATTTT
CDR3 protein: CASSAGTVSTDTQYF

V gene: TRBV19
J gene: TRBJ1-6
D gene: NA
clone size: NA
CDR3 DNA: TGTGCCAGTAGTTCAGGGTATTACTCACCCCTCCACTTT
CDR3 protein: CASSSGYYSPLHF

V gene: TRBV27
J gene: TRBJ1-1
D gene: NA
clone size: once
CDR3 DNA: TGTGCCAGCGTTCGAGGCGGGGAAAACACTGAAGCTTTCTTT
CDR3 protein: CASVRGGENTEAFF